This T cell receptor (beta chain) was identified in a study of response to subunit inactivated influenza vaccine. Notes on the study in general: Authors suggested each seasonal flu vaccination may recruit only limited numbers of new T cells.

TCRdb itself ran the RT-PCR reads through MiXCR, one entry per CDR3 protein. This sample has about 520,000 distinct CDR3 sequences, with approximately 7.2% found just once. Germline V lookup: CDR1 SGDLS, CDR2 YYNGEE. This CDR3 is 14 amino acids long. J was trimmed by 4 bases and V by 0 bases; bases with no gene match: 0. This clonotype has at least ten counts. What it recognizes is unknown. V usage is TRBV9 and J usage is TRBJ2-7, with TRBD1 matching 11 bases. Sequencing used PBMCs from blood, obtained around 25 months after vaccination. This receptor was identified in a man between 50 and 70 years old who received an inactivated influenza vaccine. The chain's CDR3 is CASSVGDRGYEQYF. The CDR3 bases are TGTGCCAGCAGCGTAGGGGACAGGGGGTACGAGCAGTACTTC.